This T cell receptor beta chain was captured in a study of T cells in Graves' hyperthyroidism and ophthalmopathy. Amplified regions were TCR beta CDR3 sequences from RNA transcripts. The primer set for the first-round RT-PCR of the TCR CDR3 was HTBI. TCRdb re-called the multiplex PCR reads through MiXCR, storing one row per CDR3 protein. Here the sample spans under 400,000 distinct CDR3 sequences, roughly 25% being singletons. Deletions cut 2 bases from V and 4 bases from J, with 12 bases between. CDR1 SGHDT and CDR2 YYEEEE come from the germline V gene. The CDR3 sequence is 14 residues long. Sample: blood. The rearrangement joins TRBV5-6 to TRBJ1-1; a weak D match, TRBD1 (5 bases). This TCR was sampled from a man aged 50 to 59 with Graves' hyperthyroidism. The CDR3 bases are TGTGCCAGCAGCTTTTGGAGGGGAAGCACTGAAGCTTTCTTT. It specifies CASSFWRGSTEAFF.